A selection of T cell receptor beta chains follows, all from one sample in a study of T-cell reconstitution after alpha-beta-depleted transplantation in children. TCRdb recomputed calls from the PCR reads with MiXCR, one row per CDR3 protein. The sample lists over 70,000 distinct CDR3 sequences; approximately 8.4% were seen once. The source was PBMCs from the stem cell graft donor, collected from the stem cell graft. The receptors stem from a human donor who donated a stem cell graft to a child with congenital amegakaryocytic thrombocytopenia. CDR3s include the opening cysteine and the closing phenylalanine or tryptophan. A D gene is named only where the DNA matches it firmly. Clone size is stated in some rows and not others, as once, few, many or a class when expanded.

d_gene: -; abundance: many; v_gene: TRBV5-1; j_gene: TRBJ2-5; CDR3aa: CASNLPGQETQYF; CDR3nt: TGCGCCAGCAATCTGCCAGGTCAAGAGACCCAGTACTTC
d_gene: TRBD2; abundance: -; v_gene: TRBV7-6; j_gene: TRBJ2-5; CDR3aa: CASSRLAGEETQYF; CDR3nt: TGTGCCAGCAGCCGACTAGCGGGAGAAGAGACCCAGTACTTC
d_gene: -; abundance: few; v_gene: TRBV20-1; j_gene: TRBJ2-1; CDR3aa: CSARNRLQTYNEQFF; CDR3nt: TGCAGTGCGAGAAACCGCCTTCAAACCTACAATGAGCAGTTCTTC
d_gene: TRBD2; abundance: many; v_gene: TRBV7-2; j_gene: TRBJ2-5; CDR3aa: CASSPELAGVWETQYF; CDR3nt: TGTGCCAGCAGCCCCGAACTAGCGGGAGTCTGGGAGACCCAGTACTTC
d_gene: -; abundance: many; v_gene: TRBV28; j_gene: TRBJ2-4; CDR3aa: CASSRWGSSRDIQYF; CDR3nt: TGTGCCAGCAGCCGATGGGGCAGCTCCCGGGACATTCAGTACTTC
d_gene: TRBD1; abundance: many; v_gene: TRBV6-5; j_gene: TRBJ2-2; CDR3aa: CASTNRGVGTGELFF; CDR3nt: TGTGCCAGCACCAACAGGGGGGTCGGCACCGGGGAGCTGTTTTTT
d_gene: TRBD2; abundance: many; v_gene: TRBV25-1; j_gene: TRBJ2-1; CDR3aa: CASRTHSGGPYNEQFF; CDR3nt: TGTGCCAGCAGGACCCATAGCGGGGGCCCCTACAATGAGCAGTTCTTC
d_gene: -; abundance: many; v_gene: TRBV5-5; j_gene: TRBJ1-4; CDR3aa: CASSLYDEKLFF; CDR3nt: TGTGCCAGCAGCTTGTATGATGAAAAACTGTTTTTT
d_gene: TRBD1; abundance: many; v_gene: TRBV29-1; j_gene: TRBJ1-2; CDR3aa: CSVARDRDPNYGYTF; CDR3nt: TGCAGCGTTGCCCGGGACAGGGACCCTAACTATGGCTACACCTTC
d_gene: TRBD1; abundance: many; v_gene: TRBV18; j_gene: TRBJ1-2; CDR3aa: CASSPPSGRGDYGYTF; CDR3nt: TGTGCCAGCTCACCACCTTCTGGCAGGGGGGACTATGGCTACACCTTC
d_gene: -; abundance: -; v_gene: TRBV7-9; j_gene: TRBJ2-7; CDR3aa: CASSSGGGNYEQYF; CDR3nt: TGTGCCAGCAGCAGCGGAGGGGGCAACTACGAGCAGTACTTC
d_gene: -; abundance: many; v_gene: TRBV5-1; j_gene: TRBJ2-3; CDR3aa: CASSPTGTRSTDTQYF; CDR3nt: TGCGCCAGCAGCCCGACCGGGACCCGAAGCACAGATACGCAGTATTTT
d_gene: -; abundance: many; v_gene: TRBV12-3/TRBV12-4; j_gene: TRBJ2-7; CDR3aa: CASSLWYGVSYEQYF; CDR3nt: TGTGCCAGCAGTTTATGGTACGGGGTTTCCTACGAGCAGTACTTC
d_gene: -; abundance: many; v_gene: TRBV5-8; j_gene: TRBJ1-2; CDR3aa: CASSGGPGRSGYTF; CDR3nt: TGTGCCAGCAGCGGGGGACCCGGGCGGAGTGGCTACACCTTC
d_gene: -; abundance: many; v_gene: TRBV7-9; j_gene: TRBJ1-1; CDR3aa: CASSDLAGTGAFF; CDR3nt: TGTGCCAGCAGCGACTTGGCGGGGACCGGTGCTTTCTTT
d_gene: -; abundance: many; v_gene: TRBV7-9; j_gene: TRBJ2-1; CDR3aa: CASRDTYNEQFF; CDR3nt: TGTGCCAGCAGAGACACCTACAATGAGCAGTTCTTC
d_gene: TRBD1; abundance: few; v_gene: TRBV7-7; j_gene: TRBJ2-3; CDR3aa: CASSRQGQADTQYF; CDR3nt: TGTGCCAGCAGCCGACAGGGTCAAGCAGATACGCAGTATTTT
d_gene: -; abundance: many; v_gene: TRBV5-5; j_gene: TRBJ2-1; CDR3aa: CASSFSNEQFF; CDR3nt: TGTGCCAGCAGCTTCTCTAATGAGCAGTTCTTC
d_gene: TRBD1; abundance: many; v_gene: TRBV12-3/TRBV12-4; j_gene: TRBJ1-1; CDR3aa: CASSQTGVTEAFF; CDR3nt: TGTGCCAGCAGTCAGACAGGGGTCACTGAAGCTTTCTTT
d_gene: -; abundance: many; v_gene: TRBV5-1; j_gene: TRBJ2-2; CDR3aa: CASSPREENTGELFF; CDR3nt: TGCGCCAGCAGCCCCAGGGAAGAGAACACCGGGGAGCTGTTTTTT
d_gene: -; abundance: many; v_gene: TRBV20-1; j_gene: TRBJ2-3; CDR3aa: CSAPGAGGRTDTQYF; CDR3nt: TGCAGTGCTCCGGGGGCAGGGGGTCGGACAGATACGCAGTATTTT
d_gene: -; abundance: many; v_gene: TRBV5-1; j_gene: TRBJ2-3; CDR3aa: CASSLGNLGTDTQYF; CDR3nt: TGCGCCAGCAGCTTGGGCAATCTAGGCACAGATACGCAGTATTTT
d_gene: -; abundance: -; v_gene: TRBV18; j_gene: TRBJ1-2; CDR3aa: CASSPDARVIYGYTF; CDR3nt: TGTGCCAGCTCCCCTGACGCCAGGGTCATCTATGGCTACACCTTC
d_gene: -; abundance: many; v_gene: TRBV5-1; j_gene: TRBJ2-3; CDR3aa: CASRGTDTQYF; CDR3nt: TGCGCCAGCCGCGGGACAGATACGCAGTATTTT
d_gene: -; abundance: many; v_gene: TRBV7-2; j_gene: TRBJ1-2; CDR3aa: CASSLARGNGYTF; CDR3nt: TGTGCCAGCAGCTTAGCTCGGGGAAACGGCTACACCTTC
d_gene: TRBD1; abundance: -; v_gene: TRBV20-1; j_gene: TRBJ1-1; CDR3aa: CSAGTGLDEAFF; CDR3nt: TGCAGTGCCGGGACAGGGCTAGATGAAGCTTTCTTT